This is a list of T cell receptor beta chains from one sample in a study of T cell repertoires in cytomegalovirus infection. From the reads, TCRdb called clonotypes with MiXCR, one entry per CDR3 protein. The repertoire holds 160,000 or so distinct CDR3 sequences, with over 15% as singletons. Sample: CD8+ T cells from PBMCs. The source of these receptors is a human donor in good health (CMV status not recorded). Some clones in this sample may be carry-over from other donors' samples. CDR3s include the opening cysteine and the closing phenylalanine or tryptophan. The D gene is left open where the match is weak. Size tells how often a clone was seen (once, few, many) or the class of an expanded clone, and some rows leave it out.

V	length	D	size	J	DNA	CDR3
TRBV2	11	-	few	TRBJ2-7	TGTGCCAGCAAGGGGTCTGGCGAGCAGTACTTC	CASKGSGEQYF
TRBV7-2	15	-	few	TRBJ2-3	TGTGCCAGCAGCTTAGCCTTTCGGGAGACAGATACGCAGTATTTT	CASSLAFRETDTQYF
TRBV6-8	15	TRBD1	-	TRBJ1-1	TGTGCCAGCCACCCACTGGGACAGGAGAACACTGAAGCTTTCTTT	CASHPLGQENTEAFF
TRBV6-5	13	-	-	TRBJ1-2	TGTGCCAGCACGGGAGGGGCAGTACTTGGCTACACCTTC	CASTGGAVLGYTF
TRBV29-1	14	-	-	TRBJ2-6	TGCAGCGTTCTCCCGGGCTCTGGGGCCAACGTCCTGACTTTC	CSVLPGSGANVLTF
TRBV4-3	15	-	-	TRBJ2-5	TGCGCCAGCAGCCAAGGAACAGGGTCGGGGGAGACCCAGTACTTC	CASSQGTGSGETQYF
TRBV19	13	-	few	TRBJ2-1	TGTGCCAGTAGTATGGCTACCATTAATGAGCAGTTCTTC	CASSMATINEQFF
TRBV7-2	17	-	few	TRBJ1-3	TGTGCCAGCAGCGCAGGGTCGGGACGGCTCATTGGAAACACCATATATTTT	CASSAGSGRLIGNTIYF
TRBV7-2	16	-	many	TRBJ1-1	TGTGCCAGCAGCTTAGTACGGGAGGGAAGGGGAACTGAAGCTTTCTTT	CASSLVREGRGTEAFF
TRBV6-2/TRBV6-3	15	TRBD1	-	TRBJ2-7	TGTGCCAGCAGTCAACAGGGGGCTTTCGGTTACGAGCAGTACTTC	CASSQQGAFGYEQYF
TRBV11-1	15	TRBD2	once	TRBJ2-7	TGTGCCAGCAGTCAGACCGGGACTAAATCCTACGAGCAGTACTTC	CASSQTGTKSYEQYF
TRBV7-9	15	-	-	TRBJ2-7	TGTGCCAGCAGCTCGCCTGGGGGTACCACCTACGAGCAGTACTTC	CASSSPGGTTYEQYF
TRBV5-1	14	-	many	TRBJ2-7	TGCGCCAGCAGCTTGGCCGCGAGGGCGCGCGAGCAGTACTTC	CASSLAARAREQYF
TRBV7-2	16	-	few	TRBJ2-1	TGTGCCAGCAGCTTATCCCCGCGGAGCCGGGTCGCGGAGCAGTTCTTC	CASSLSPRSRVAEQFF
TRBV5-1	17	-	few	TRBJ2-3	TGCGCCAGCAGGTTGACGCCGGGACATTCGAGCATAGATACGCAGTATTTT	CASRLTPGHSSIDTQYF
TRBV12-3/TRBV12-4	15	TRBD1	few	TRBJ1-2	TGTGCCAGCAGTTTGGGACAGATCTCCGACTATGGCTACACCTTC	CASSLGQISDYGYTF